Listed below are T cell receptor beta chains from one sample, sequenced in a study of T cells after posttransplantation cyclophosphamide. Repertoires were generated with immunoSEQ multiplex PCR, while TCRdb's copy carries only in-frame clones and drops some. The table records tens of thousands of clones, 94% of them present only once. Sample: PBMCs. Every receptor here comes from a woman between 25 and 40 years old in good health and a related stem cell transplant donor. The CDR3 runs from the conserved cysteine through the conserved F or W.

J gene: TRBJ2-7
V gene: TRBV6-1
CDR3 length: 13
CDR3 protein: CASNRDRGPEQYF

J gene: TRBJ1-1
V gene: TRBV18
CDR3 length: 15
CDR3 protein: CASSLRDRVVTEAFF

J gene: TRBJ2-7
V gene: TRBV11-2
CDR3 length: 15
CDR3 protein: CASSPIRGDSYEQYF

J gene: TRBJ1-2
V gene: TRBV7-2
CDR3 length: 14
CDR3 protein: CASSLSPGYRGYTF

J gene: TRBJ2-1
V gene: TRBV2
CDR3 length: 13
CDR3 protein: CASSETQACCQFF

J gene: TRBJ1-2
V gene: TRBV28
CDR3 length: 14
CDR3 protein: CASSLPWPSYGYTF

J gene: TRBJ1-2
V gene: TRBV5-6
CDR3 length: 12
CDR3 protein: CASSDSSYGYTF

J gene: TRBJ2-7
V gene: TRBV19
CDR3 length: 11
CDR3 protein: CARLQGYEQYF

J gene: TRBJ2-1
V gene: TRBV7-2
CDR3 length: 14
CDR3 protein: CASSLASSRNEQFF

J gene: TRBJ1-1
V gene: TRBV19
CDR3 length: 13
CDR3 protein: CASSISLNTEAFF

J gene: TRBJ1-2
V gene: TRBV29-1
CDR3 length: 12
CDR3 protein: CSVGQGDYGYTF

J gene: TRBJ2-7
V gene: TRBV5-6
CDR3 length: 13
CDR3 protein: CASSPTGSYEQYF

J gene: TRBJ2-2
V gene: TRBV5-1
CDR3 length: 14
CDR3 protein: CASSPGQATGELFF

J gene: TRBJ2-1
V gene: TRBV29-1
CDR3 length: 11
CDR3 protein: CSVDRGNEQFF